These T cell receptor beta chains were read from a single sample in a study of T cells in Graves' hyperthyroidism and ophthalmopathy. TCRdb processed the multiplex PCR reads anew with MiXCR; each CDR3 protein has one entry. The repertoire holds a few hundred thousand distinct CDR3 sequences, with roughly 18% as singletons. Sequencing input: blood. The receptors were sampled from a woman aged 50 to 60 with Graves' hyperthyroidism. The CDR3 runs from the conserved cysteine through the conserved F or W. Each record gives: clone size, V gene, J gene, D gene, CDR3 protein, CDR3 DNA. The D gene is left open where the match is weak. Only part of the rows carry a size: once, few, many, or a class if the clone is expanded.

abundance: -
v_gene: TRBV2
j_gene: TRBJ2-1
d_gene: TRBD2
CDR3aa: CASSPGLGIHEQFF
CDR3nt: TGTGCCAGCAGCCCGGGACTAGGAATCCATGAGCAGTTCTTC

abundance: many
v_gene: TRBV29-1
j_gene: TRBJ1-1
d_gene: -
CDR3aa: CSVESQAVNTEAFF
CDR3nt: TGCAGCGTTGAAAGTCAGGCCGTGAACACTGAAGCTTTCTTT

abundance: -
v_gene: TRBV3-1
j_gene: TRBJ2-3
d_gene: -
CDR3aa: CASSTQKPGTAMGDTQYF
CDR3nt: TGTGCCAGCAGCACCCAAAAGCCCGGGACGGCCATGGGAGATACGCAGTATTTT

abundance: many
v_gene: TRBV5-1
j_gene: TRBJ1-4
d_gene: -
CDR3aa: CASKAGPREKLFF
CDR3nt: TGCGCCAGCAAGGCAGGGCCACGGGAAAAACTGTTTTTT

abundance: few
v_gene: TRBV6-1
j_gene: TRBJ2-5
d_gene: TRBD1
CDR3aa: CASRTGDYQETQYF
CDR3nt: TGTGCCAGCAGGACAGGGGACTACCAAGAGACCCAGTACTTC

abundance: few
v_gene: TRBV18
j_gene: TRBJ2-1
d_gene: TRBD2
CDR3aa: CASSPPSWRGGSYNEQFF
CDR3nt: TGTGCCAGCTCACCACCGTCCTGGCGGGGGGGTTCCTACAATGAGCAGTTCTTC

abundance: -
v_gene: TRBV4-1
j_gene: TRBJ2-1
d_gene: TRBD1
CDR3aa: CASSPGQGGLGEQFF
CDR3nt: TGCGCCAGCAGCCCAGGACAGGGGGGGCTAGGAGAGCAGTTCTTC

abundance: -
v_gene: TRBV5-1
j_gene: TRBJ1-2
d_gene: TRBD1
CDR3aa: CASSLHPGTGEGGYTF
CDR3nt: TGCGCCAGCAGCTTGCATCCCGGGACAGGAGAGGGGGGCTACACCTTC

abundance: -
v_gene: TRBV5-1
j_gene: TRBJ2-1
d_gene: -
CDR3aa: CASSLGELYNEQFF
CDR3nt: TGCGCCAGCAGCTTGGGGGAACTCTACAATGAGCAGTTCTTC

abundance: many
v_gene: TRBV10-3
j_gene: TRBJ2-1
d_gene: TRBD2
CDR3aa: CAISEVVAGAFEQFF
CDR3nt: TGTGCCATCAGTGAGGTCGTAGCGGGAGCTTTTGAGCAGTTCTTC

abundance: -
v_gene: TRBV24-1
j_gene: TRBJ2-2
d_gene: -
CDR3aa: CATSDLRDNTGELFF
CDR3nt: TGTGCCACCAGTGATTTGCGAGATAACACCGGGGAGCTGTTTTTT

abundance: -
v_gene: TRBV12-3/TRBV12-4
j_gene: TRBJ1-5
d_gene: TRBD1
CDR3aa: CASSSGGIRNQPQHF
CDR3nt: TGTGCCAGCAGTTCAGGGGGTATTCGCAATCAGCCCCAGCATTTT

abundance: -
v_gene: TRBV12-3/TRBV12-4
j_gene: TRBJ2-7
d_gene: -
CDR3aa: CASSLTVGYERYF
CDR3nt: TGTGCCAGCAGTTTAACGGTCGGGTACGAGCGGTACTTC

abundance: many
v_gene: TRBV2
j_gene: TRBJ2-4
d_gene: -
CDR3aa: CASRRAYLQNIQYF
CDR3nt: TGTGCCAGCAGGAGGGCTTACCTCCAAAACATTCAGTACTTC

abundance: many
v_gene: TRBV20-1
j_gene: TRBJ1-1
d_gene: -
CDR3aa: CSAWQGTTEAFF
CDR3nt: TGCAGTGCTTGGCAGGGTACTACTGAAGCTTTCTTT